This entry features one T cell receptor (beta chain) sequence. The sample belongs to a study of OX40 agonist ivuxolimab in advanced cancers. Germline V CDR1 and CDR2: LNHDA, SQIVND (reference sequence). CDR3 length: 15 residues. The V end was cut by 1 base, the J end by 2 bases, with 8 bases between. Sequenced by immunoSEQ multiplex PCR; TCRdb stores in-frame clones only, minus some. Among around 50,000 clones listed, approximately 90% were seen once. This specimen was CD4+ or CD8+ T cells sorted from blood, taken in a trial of the OX40 agonist ivuxolimab. V is TRBV19 and J is TRBJ2-2; no clear D. The receptor was derived from an adult with an advanced solid tumor such as melanoma, head and neck, liver or kidney cancer. The CDR3 DNA reads as TGTGCCAGTAGTATAGCGGGCCGAAACACCGGGGAGCTGTTTTTT. Encoded protein: CASSIAGRNTGELFF.